This entry concerns a single T cell receptor (beta chain). Antigen specificity is unknown. Sequencing used immunoSEQ v3. Sequencing used immunoSEQ multiplex PCR; TCRdb keeps in-frame clones, though not all of them. The data contain roughly 60,000 clones, about nine tenths of them singletons. The germline CDR1 and CDR2 sequences are GTSNPN and SVGIG (reference sequence). The CDR3 contains 14 residues. Trimming at V came to 3 bases and at J to 7 bases, leaving 10 bases not matched to a gene. This sample is drawn from a study of TIL therapy for anti-PD-1-resistant metastatic lung cancer. Regarding the study as a whole: The baseline peripheral repertoire was partially replaced by infused TIL clonotypes that later decayed.

Time point specified: pre-treatment sample, taken before nivolumab and TIL therapy. The TCR sequence derives from a person aged 25 to 79 with non-small cell lung cancer. The sequencing here drew on blood, taken at baseline. The gene calls are TRBV30 and TRBJ2-5; 8 nucleotides match TRBD2. DNA of the CDR3: TGTGCCTGGAGGGATACCGGGACTAGGGGGACCCAGTACTTC. It codes for CAWRDTGTRGTQYF. The full variable domain, its missing parts supplied by reference TRBV30 and TRBJ2-5, is SQTIHQWPATLVQPVGSPLSLECTVEGTSNPNLYWYRQAAGRGLQLLFYSVGIGQISSEVPQNLSASRPQDRQFILSSKKLLLSDSGFYLCAWRDTGTRGTQYFGPGTRLLVL.